This is a list of T cell receptor beta chains from one sample in a study of blood T cell repertoires in COVID-19. The method was immunoSEQ multiplex PCR; TCRdb's version includes in-frame clones alone and lacks a portion of them. Here the sample spans about 160,000 clones, around nine tenths being singletons. Sequenced input: peripheral blood. These receptors originate from a woman between 65 and 79 years old with COVID-19, enrolled during active disease. Each CDR3 is given with its conserved first and last residue. The D gene is left open where the match is weak. Part of the rows lack a size; the others show once, few, many or a class for expanded clones.

.,TRBJ1-2,TRBV28,.,CAISPVTNYGYTF,TGTGCCATCTCCCCTGTAACAAACTATGGCTACACCTTC
TRBD1,TRBJ2-7,TRBV5-1,.,CASSLMTGTVSYEQYF,TGCGCCAGCAGCTTAATGACCGGGACAGTCTCCTACGAGCAGTACTTC
TRBD1,TRBJ1-1,TRBV29-1,.,CSVSVTGTNTEAFF,TGCAGCGTCTCTGTGACAGGGACGAACACTGAAGCTTTCTTT
TRBD1,TRBJ1-1,TRBV5-1,.,CASSIAGQGEEAFF,TGCGCCAGCAGCATCGCCGGACAGGGAGAAGAAGCTTTCTTT
TRBD1,TRBJ2-5,TRBV2,.,CASSEARTGKQETQYF,TGTGCCAGCAGTGAAGCCCGGACAGGGAAGCAAGAGACCCAGTACTTC
TRBD2,TRBJ2-1,TRBV6-2/TRBV6-3,.,CASSYGAGDYNEQFF,TGTGCCAGCAGTTATGGAGCGGGGGACTACAATGAGCAGTTCTTC
.,TRBJ1-5,TRBV5-3,.,CARRLTDYSNQPQHF,TGTGCCAGAAGACTCACAGACTATAGCAATCAGCCCCAGCATTTT
.,TRBJ1-1,TRBV6-5,.,CASSYSGRDGNTEAFF,TGTGCCAGCAGTTACTCGGGGAGGGACGGGAACACTGAAGCTTTCTTT
TRBD2,TRBJ2-4,TRBV3-1/TRBV3-2,.,CASSQTRTSGGVKNIQYF,TGTGCCAGCAGCCAAACTAGGACTAGCGGGGGGGTCAAAAACATTCAGTACTTC
TRBD2,TRBJ2-1,TRBV7-2,.,CASSVLAGSSYNEQFF,TGTGCCAGCAGCGTTCTAGCGGGGAGCTCCTACAATGAGCAGTTCTTC
TRBD1,TRBJ2-1,TRBV5-1,.,CASSSGTGYNEQFF,TGCGCCAGCAGCTCCGGGACAGGGTACAATGAGCAGTTCTTC
.,TRBJ1-1,TRBV15,.,CATSRIGAGNMNTEAFF,TGTGCCACCAGCAGAATAGGGGCAGGAAATATGAACACTGAAGCTTTCTTT
.,TRBJ2-2,TRBV4-2,.,CASSQEAAITGELFF,TGTGCCAGCAGCCAAGAAGCGGCGATCACCGGGGAGCTGTTTTTT
TRBD1,TRBJ1-3,TRBV28,.,CASTGQGAGNTIYF,TGTGCCAGCACGGGACAGGGGGCAGGAAACACCATATATTTT
TRBD1,TRBJ2-7,TRBV10-1,few,CASTTTGANEQYF,TGCGCCAGCACAACGACAGGGGCCAACGAGCAGTACTTC
.,TRBJ2-1,TRBV18,.,CASSPGLENEQFF,TGTGCCAGCTCACCGGGACTGGAGAATGAGCAGTTCTTC
.,TRBJ2-5,TRBV7-2,.,CASSLPRGQETQYF,TGTGCCAGCAGCTTACCGAGGGGGCAAGAGACCCAGTACTTC
TRBD2,TRBJ2-3,TRBV9,.,CASSASGGLTQYF,TGTGCCAGCAGCGCTAGCGGGGGCCTGACGCAGTATTTT
TRBD2,TRBJ2-2,TRBV19,.,CASSAVAGGSNTGELFF,TGTGCCAGTAGTGCAGTAGCGGGGGGTTCGAACACCGGGGAGCTGTTTTTT
TRBD1,TRBJ2-2,TRBV19,.,CASIRTGWGTGELFF,TGTGCCAGTATTCGGACAGGCTGGGGAACCGGGGAGCTGTTTTTT
TRBD1,TRBJ2-3,TRBV4-1,.,CASSQPDRGNTDTQYF,TGCGCCAGCAGCCAACCCGACAGGGGAAACACAGATACGCAGTATTTT
TRBD2,TRBJ2-3,TRBV30,once,CAWELAGGTDTQYF,TGTGCCTGGGAACTAGCGGGGGGCACAGATACGCAGTATTTT
TRBD2,TRBJ2-1,TRBV27,.,CASRARLATEQFF,TGTGCCAGCAGAGCCCGACTAGCCACTGAGCAGTTCTTC
.,TRBJ2-7,TRBV11-2,.,CASSYGGPYEQYF,TGTGCCAGCAGCTACGGGGGACCCTACGAGCAGTACTTC
.,TRBJ1-5,TRBV21-1,.,CASSKKTVNQPQHF,TGTGCCAGCAGCAAAAAGACAGTCAATCAGCCCCAGCATTTT
.,TRBJ1-2,TRBV3-1/TRBV3-2,.,CASSQGVVDGYGYTF,TGTGCCAGCAGCCAAGGCGTGGTAGATGGCTATGGCTACACCTTC
.,TRBJ1-2,TRBV7-6,.,CASSLAAGGIDYGYTF,TGTGCCAGCAGCTTAGCGGCCGGAGGCATAGACTATGGCTACACCTTC
.,TRBJ2-4,TRBV10-3,.,CAIIGHSEYF,TGTGCCATCATTGGACACTCAGAGTACTTC
.,TRBJ2-3,TRBV5-1,.,CASSLGTGTDTQYF,TGCGCCAGCAGCTTGGGCACAGGCACAGATACGCAGTATTTT
TRBD2,TRBJ2-1,TRBV3-1/TRBV3-2,.,CASSTQTSGGRAFF,TGTGCCAGCAGCACACAAACTAGCGGGGGTCGGGCGTTCTTC
TRBD1,TRBJ2-7,TRBV19,.,CATAGQGSILYEQYF,TGTGCCACCGCGGGACAGGGCTCAATCCTGTACGAGCAGTACTTC
TRBD2,TRBJ2-5,TRBV5-1,.,CASSLVGAGGQETQYF,TGCGCCAGCAGCTTGGTCGGGGCCGGGGGGCAAGAGACCCAGTACTTC
TRBD2,TRBJ2-1,TRBV19,.,CATTTGGGTGFNEQFF,TGTGCCACCACCACTGGCGGGGGAACCGGATTCAATGAGCAGTTCTTC
TRBD1,TRBJ1-5,TRBV2,.,CASRRDRAQPQHF,TGTGCCAGCAGGCGGGACAGGGCGCAGCCCCAGCATTTT
.,TRBJ1-4,TRBV7-4,.,CASSLEGRGNEKLFF,TGTGCCAGCAGCCTCGAGGGTAGAGGTAATGAAAAACTGTTTTTT
.,TRBJ1-6,TRBV2,.,CASSDYAGAYNSPLHF,TGTGCCAGCAGTGATTACGCGGGGGCCTATAATTCACCCCTCCACTTT
.,TRBJ1-6,TRBV7-9,.,CAINGANLNSPLHF,TGTGCAATCAATGGGGCAAATTTGAATTCACCCCTCCACTTT